The next 15 T cell receptor beta chains were all read from a single sample in a study of T-cell reconstitution after alpha-beta-depleted transplantation in children (TCRdb year 2016). Libraries were built with PCR. The sequencing machine was an Illumina HiSeq 2500. Molecular barcoding was employed in the preparation of TCR libraries, with unique molecular identifiers being used to normalize TCRbeta repertoire quantification. Starting from the raw public reads, TCRdb applied fastp trimming at Q25, assembled clones with MiXCR and retained in-frame beta chains. Each entry is one CDR3 protein sequence, shown with its most common DNA and genes. The sample table lists under 350,000 distinct CDR3 sequences, over 8% of them with a count of one. The ten most abundant clones make up roughly a tenth of the sample. The source was PBMCs from the stem cell graft donor, collected from the stem cell graft. Source of these receptors: a human donor who donated a stem cell graft to a child with SCID.

The chain joins TRBV27 to TRBJ2-7; D is uncertain. This CDR3 region has 12 residues. The germline V gene encodes CDR1 MNHEY and CDR2 SMNVEV (reference sequence). Between the trimmed V and J ends, which lost 6 bases and 5 bases, there was a span of 11 bases. CDR3 in DNA: TGTGCCAGCAGCCGTGGAGATGACGAGCAGTACTTC. It translates to CASSRGDDEQYF.

This clonotype was detected ten times or more. This rearrangement joins TRBV11-2 to TRBJ1-1; D remains ambiguous. V was pared by 0 bases and J by 2 bases, with 4 bases between. The CDR3 spans 13 residues. The germline V gene encodes CDR1 SGHAT and CDR2 FQNNGV. The CDR3 sequence: CASSLELNTEAFF. The CDR3 DNA reads TGTGCCAGCAGCTTAGAGTTAAACACTGAAGCTTTCTTT.

The sample holds a few counts of this clonotype. This chain links TRBV6-1 with TRBJ1-2; a weak D match, TRBD1 (5 bases). V was trimmed by 1 base and J by 3 bases, leaving 12 bases between them. The CDR3 loop spans 15 amino acids. Germline values: CDR1 MNHNS, CDR2 SASEGT. The CDR3 nucleotides are TGTGCCAGCAGTGAAGGCGGGGGGTTCTACTATGGCTACACCTTC. It specifies CASSEGGGFYYGYTF.

J is TRBJ2-5 and V is TRBV2; TRBD2 aligns across 7 bases. Germline trimming cut 2 bases from V and 5 bases from J; bases unmatched to any gene: 8. Per the germline V gene, CDR1 is SNHLY and CDR2 is FYNNEI. The CDR3 is 15 residues long. CDR3 loop: CASSESAGGWETQYF. Here the CDR3 DNA reads TGTGCCAGCAGTGAATCGGCCGGGGGGTGGGAGACCCAGTACTTC.

The chain's CDR3 is CASSSDVGGNTIYF. As DNA, the CDR3 is TGCGCCAGCAGCTCCGACGTAGGAGGAAACACCATATATTTT. The chain combines TRBV5-1 with TRBJ1-3; unclear D gene. From germline, CDR1 is SGHRS and CDR2 YFSETQ. The CDR3 extends over 14 amino acids. The V and J ends lost 3 bases and 4 bases respectively, with 11 bases between them.

This clonotype was observed at least ten times. The chain combines TRBV5-1 with TRBJ2-5; a weak D match, TRBD1 (6 bases). This CDR3 is 12 amino acids long. The germline V gene encodes CDR1 SGHRS and CDR2 YFSETQ. The ends were cut back, 2 bases at V and 5 bases at J, with 7 bases in the middle. CDR3 residues: CASSFQGETQYF. The DNA for the CDR3 is TGCGCCAGCAGCTTTCAGGGGGAGACCCAGTACTTC. Supplemented by reference TRBV5-1 and TRBJ2-5, the full variable domain reads KAGVTQTPRYLIKTRGQQVTLSCSPISGHRSVSWYQQTPGQGLQFLFEYFSETQRNKGNFPGRFSGRQFSNSRSEMNVSTLELGDSALYLCASSFQGETQYFGPGTRLLVL.

This clonotype was recorded a few times. The chain recombines TRBV3-1 with TRBJ1-2; D is possibly TRBD1 (6 bases). CDR3 length: 12 residues. V gave up 6 bases and J gave up 14 bases, with 19 bases separating them. Germline CDR1 and CDR2: LGHDT and YNNKEL (reference sequence). The CDR3 loop is CASSMTGARVTF. The CDR3, as DNA: TGTGCCAGCAGTATGACAGGCGCCCGTGTAACCTTC.

At least ten counts were recorded for this clonotype. V and J are TRBV4-1 and TRBJ1-2; the D gene is possibly TRBD1 (6 bases). This CDR3 contains 14 residues. V lost 2 bases and J 8 bases, leaving 15 bases between the germline ends. Germline values: CDR1 MGHRA, CDR2 YSYEKL. For the CDR3, the DNA is TGCGCCAGCAGCCAACTGACAGGCCTTGGGGGCTACACCTTC. This encodes CASSQLTGLGGYTF.

J is TRBJ2-5 and V is TRBV29-1; a possible D gene is TRBD1 (6 bases). The V and J ends lost 5 bases and 4 bases respectively, with 11 bases between them. CDR3 length equals 12 residues. From germline, CDR1 is SQVTM and CDR2 ANQGSEA. CDR3 DNA sequence: TGCAGCGTTCTTGGCAGGGGAGAGACCCAGTACTTC. Translating gives CSVLGRGETQYF.

This clonotype has just a few counts. This chain uses TRBV9 with TRBJ1-3; tentative D call: TRBD1 (5 bases). Germline CDR1 is SGDLS and CDR2 is YYNGEE. V gave up 3 bases and J gave up 3 bases, with 10 bases separating them. The length of the CDR3 is 14 residues. The CDR3, as DNA: TGTGCCAGCAGCGAGGGGCCAGGTGGAAACACCATATATTTT. Translation gives CASSEGPGGNTIYF.

This clonotype was seen a handful of times. The rearrangement joins TRBV5-1 to TRBJ1-2; D may be TRBD1 (6 bases). V lost 0 bases and J 4 bases, leaving 10 bases between the germline ends. This CDR3 region has 14 residues. Germline CDR1 SGHRS, CDR2 YFSETQ. The CDR3: CASSLGGPSYGYTF. The CDR3 DNA is TGCGCCAGCAGCTTGGGGGGGCCGTCCTATGGCTACACCTTC.

V and J are TRBV5-1 and TRBJ2-7, with 8 bases identical to TRBD1. Losses at the gene ends were 4 bases for V and 0 bases for J; bases not matched to a gene: 3. There are 14 residues in the CDR3. From germline, CDR1 is SGHRS and CDR2 YFSETQ. CDR3 sequence: CASSRDRFSYEQYF. The CDR3 nucleotides are TGCGCCAGCAGCAGGGACAGGTTCTCCTACGAGCAGTACTTC.

This clonotype has at least ten counts. The rearrangement links TRBV12-3 or TRBV12-4 to TRBJ1-4, with a possible D match to TRBD1 (6 bases). The CDR3 sequence is 14 residues long. V was shortened by 5 bases and J by 6 bases, with 13 bases between the two germline ends. DNA of the CDR3: TGTGCCAGCAGTCTTACCAGGGGTGATGAAAAACTGTTTTTT. Its translation: CASSLTRGDEKLFF.

This chain uses TRBV2 with TRBJ1-5, with 7 bases identical to TRBD1. Germline CDR1 reads SNHLY; CDR2 reads FYNNEI. The CDR3 length is 15 residues. The trim removed 1 base at V and 3 bases at J, leaving 3 bases unmatched. CDR3 sequence reads: CASSEEGATNQPQHF. DNA of the CDR3: TGTGCCAGCAGTGAAGAGGGGGCCACCAATCAGCCCCAGCATTTT.

V gene TRBV18 combines with J gene TRBJ2-3; D might be TRBD1 or TRBD2, each matching 6 bases. Germline V gene data show CDR1 as KGHSH and CDR2 as LQKENI. With 1 base removed from V and 4 bases from J, the gap between germline ends came to 9 bases. The CDR3 has 14 amino acids. CDR3 amino acids: CASSPQEGADTQYF. The CDR3 bases are TGTGCCAGCTCACCACAGGAGGGGGCAGATACGCAGTATTTT. Combining the CDR3 with reference TRBV18 and TRBJ2-3 gives the whole variable domain NAGVMQNPRHLVRRRGQEARLRCSPMKGHSHVYWYRQLPEEGLKFMVYLQKENIIDESGMPKERFSAEFPKEGPSILRIQQVVRGDSAAYFCASSPQEGADTQYFGPGTRLTVL.